The 23 T cell receptor beta chains below come from one sample, sequenced in a study of blood T cell repertoires in COVID-19 (dated by TCRdb to the early 2020s). The library was prepared using the immunoSEQ multiplex PCR assay. TCRdb mirrors the immuneACCESS table, restricted to in-frame sequences. Some clones are absent from its copies; in checked studies, under half trace to an unresolved V gene, and the reason for the others is unknown. The sample table shows more than 150,000 clones, and around four fifths are seen once. The ten largest make up 12% of the sample. Specimen: PBMCs or T cells enriched from blood (not recorded which). The receptors originated from a man in his forties or fifties who had recovered from COVID-19.

The chain combines TRBV9 with TRBJ2-1; TRBD2 agrees at 13 bases. CDR3 length: 20 residues. Germline V gene sequence: CDR1 SGDLS, CDR2 YYNGEE. V lost 0 bases to trimming and J lost 0 bases; unmatched junction nucleotides: 9. The CDR3 DNA sequence: TGTGCCAGCAGCGTAGGGACCGGGACTAGCGGGATGAGCTCCTACAATGAGCAGTTCTTC. Its translation is CASSVGTGTSGMSSYNEQFF.

The CDR3 bases are TGTGCCAGCAGTTTAGAGGGTGTGGCTGAAGCTTTCTTT. Protein sequence: CASSLEGVAEAFF. The rearrangement links TRBV27 to TRBJ1-1; D unresolved. CDR1 is MNHEY and CDR2 is SMNVEV in the germline V gene (reference sequence). The CDR3 has 13 amino acids. Trimming removed 2 bases from V and 6 bases from J, with 10 bases in between.

The chain combines TRBV27 with TRBJ1-1; 10 nucleotides align to TRBD1. The junction had 8 bases not matched to a gene; V was cut back by 6 bases and J by 10 bases. There are 13 residues in the CDR3. From germline, CDR1 is MNHEY and CDR2 SMNVEV (reference sequence). The CDR3 here is CASRPGQGRGAFF. In DNA form, the CDR3 reads TGTGCCAGCAGACCGGGACAGGGGAGGGGAGCTTTCTTT.

The chain uses TRBV7-2 and TRBJ1-5, with unresolved D. CDR1 SGHTA and CDR2 FQGNSA come from the germline V gene. The CDR3 extends over 13 amino acids. Trimming pared 1 base from V and 7 bases from J, leaving 8 bases between. CDR3 nucleotides: TGTGCCAGCAGCTTAGTCCCGAGCCAGCCCCAGCATTTT. This sequence encodes CASSLVPSQPQHF.

The chain has TRBV4-1 and TRBJ1-5; 7 bases line up with TRBD1. The CDR3 has 17 amino acids. Germline CDR1 is MGHRA and CDR2 is YSYEKL. V lost 0 bases to trimming and J lost 4 bases; unmatched junction nucleotides: 9. CDR3: CASSQDSGGVANQPQHF. As DNA, the CDR3 is TGCGCCAGCAGCCAAGATTCAGGGGGAGTAGCAAATCAGCCCCAGCATTTT.

The chain uses TRBV9 and TRBJ2-2, with TRBD2 as a possible D gene (5 bases). Germline loops: CDR1 SGDLS, CDR2 YYNGEE. With 2 bases removed from V and 0 bases from J, the gap between germline ends came to 14 bases. The CDR3 runs to 17 residues. The CDR3 loop is CASSVSALASNTGELFF. In DNA, the CDR3 is TGTGCCAGCAGCGTGTCGGCCCTAGCTTCGAACACCGGGGAGCTGTTTTTT.

This chain joins TRBV10-3 and TRBJ1-1, with 9 bases lining up with TRBD1. The CDR3 has 13 amino acids. V shed 10 bases and J 3 bases; nucleotides not matched to a gene: 6. Germline V lookup: CDR1 ENHRY, CDR2 SYGVKD. CDR3 DNA sequence: TGTGCCAGTAAACGGACAGGGGACACTGAAGCTTTCTTT. It yields the protein CASKRTGDTEAFF.

This chain links TRBV27 with TRBJ2-3; D is uncertain. Germline CDR1 reads MNHEY; CDR2 reads SMNVEV (reference sequence). This CDR3 has 13 amino acids. Trimming cost V 4 bases and J 0 bases, with 5 bases left between them. As DNA, the CDR3 is TGTGCCAGCAGTTCCTCTAGCACAGATACGCAGTATTTT. Its translation: CASSSSSTDTQYF.

The chain is built from TRBV10-3 and TRBJ1-4; D might be TRBD1 (5 bases). Germline V lookup: CDR1 ENHRY, CDR2 SYGVKD. The CDR3 runs to 11 residues. V was shortened by 11 bases and J by 5 bases, with 9 bases between the two germline ends. The CDR3 nucleotides are TGTGCCTCCAAGGGGAATGAAAAACTGTTTTTT. Its translation is CASKGNEKLFF.

J is TRBJ1-1 and V is TRBV6-5, with D hard to call. The ends were cut back, 1 base at V and 3 bases at J, with 12 bases in the middle. This CDR3 is built from 15 residues. In germline, CDR1 is MNHEY, CDR2 SVGAGI. This CDR3 reads CASSYLTPRDTEAFF. CDR3 coding DNA: TGTGCCAGCAGTTACTTAACCCCCCGGGACACTGAAGCTTTCTTT.

The chain carries TRBV5-1 and TRBJ1-1; possible D gene TRBD1, 6 bases. Germline lookup yields CDR1 SGHRS and CDR2 YFSETQ. Deletions cut 0 bases from V and 1 base from J, with 13 bases between. This CDR3 spans 16 amino acids. CDR3 sequence: CASSLARDTTNTEAFF. The CDR3 coding sequence is TGCGCCAGCAGCTTGGCCCGGGACACTACGAACACTGAAGCTTTCTTT.

The rearrangement uses TRBV12-3 or TRBV12-4 and TRBJ2-7, with a possible D match to TRBD2 (6 bases). Trimming cost V 1 base and J 6 bases, with 10 bases left between them. The length of the CDR3 is 13 residues. The CDR3 sequence is CASSLDRRGEQYV. In DNA, the CDR3 is TGTGCCAGCAGTTTAGACAGGAGGGGCGAGCAGTACGTC.

CDR3 nucleotide sequence: TGCGCCACGCAAGCGGGAGTAGCAGATACGCAGTATTTT. Translating gives CATQAGVADTQYF. The chain uses TRBV23-1 and TRBJ2-3, with TRBD2 matching over 8 bases. TRBV23-1 is flagged as an ORF with uncertain function. The CDR3 length is 13 residues. The ends lost 10 bases at V and 4 bases at J; junction bases unmatched: 7.

This sequence joins TRBV6-2 or TRBV6-3 and TRBJ1-1, with D perhaps TRBD1 (6 bases). Per germline, CDR1 MNHEY and CDR2 SVGEGT. This CDR3 has 16 residues. Trimming stripped 0 bases from V and 5 bases from J, with 16 bases between. In DNA form, the CDR3 reads TGTGCCAGCAGTTACTCGCAGGAAACAGGGCGTACTGAAGCTTTCTTT. It specifies CASSYSQETGRTEAFF.

A few counts support this clone. The chain has TRBV5-4 and TRBJ1-1; 8 bases map to TRBD1. The CDR3 contains 14 residues. V was clipped by 4 bases and J by 6 bases; unmatched bases: 8. CDR1 and CDR2 from the germline V gene are SGHNT and YYREEE (reference sequence). Here the CDR3 DNA reads TGTGCCAGCAGCCGCGGACAGGGTGTGTCTGAAGCTTTCTTT. This translates into CASSRGQGVSEAFF.

The rearrangement uses TRBV7-9 and TRBJ1-4, with 10 nucleotides matching TRBD1. Germline V CDR1 and CDR2: SEHNR, FQNEAQ (reference sequence). After removal of 5 bases from V and 0 bases from J, the junction contained 9 bases not matched to a gene. The CDR3 runs to 18 residues. The CDR3 region has the DNA TGTGCCAGCAGCCCGCCCGGGACAGGGGAAGCAACTAATGAAAAACTGTTTTTT. Protein product: CASSPPGTGEATNEKLFF.

This chain uses TRBV29-1 with TRBJ2-1; 9 positions agree with TRBD2. Germline CDR1 SQVTM, CDR2 ANQGSEA. The trim removed 7 bases at V and 8 bases at J, leaving 9 bases unmatched. The CDR3 runs 13 residues. This chain's CDR3 is CSALSGRVDEQFF. The CDR3 DNA sequence: TGCAGCGCCCTTAGCGGGAGAGTCGATGAGCAGTTCTTC.

The chain couples TRBV7-9 to TRBJ1-1; 7 bases align to TRBD1. After removal of 1 base from V and 4 bases from J, the junction contained 3 bases not matched to a gene. The CDR3 loop spans 14 amino acids. CDR1 and CDR2 (germline): SEHNR, FQNEAQ (reference sequence). CDR3 bases: TGTGCCAGCAGCTTAGACAGGGGATTCACTGAAGCTTTCTTT. Its translation: CASSLDRGFTEAFF.

The chain joins TRBV2 to TRBJ1-1; D gene uncertain. CDR3 length equals 13 residues. Germline V gene sequence: CDR1 SNHLY, CDR2 FYNNEI. Trimming shortened V by 7 bases and J by 3 bases, and 12 bases separated the two germline ends. CDR3 sequence reads: CASTPEVHTEAFF. The CDR3 region has the DNA TGTGCCAGCACCCCGGAGGTACACACTGAAGCTTTCTTT.

This rearrangement joins TRBV19 to TRBJ2-5, with TRBD2 matching 8 bases. V lost 6 bases and J lost 4; bases outside the gene matches: 13. This CDR3 spans 16 amino acids. CDR1 is LNHDA, CDR2 SQIVND, per germline (reference sequence). CDR3 amino acids: CASRGGGAGDGETQYF. CDR3 in DNA: TGTGCCAGTAGGGGAGGTGGAGCGGGAGATGGAGAGACCCAGTACTTC.

The chain combines TRBV9 with TRBJ1-2, with D perhaps matching TRBD1 (6 bases). This CDR3 comprises 14 residues. Germline CDR1 SGDLS, CDR2 YYNGEE. Trimming shortened V by 3 bases and J by 5 bases, and 14 bases separated the two germline ends. CDR3 DNA: TGTGCCAGCAGCGCACTCACAGGGAATTATGGCTACACCTTC. It codes for CASSALTGNYGYTF.

This clone was recorded a few times. CDR3 protein: CASSGFSGMGSDTQYF. The CDR3 DNA is TGTGCCAGCAGTGGGTTTAGCGGGATGGGGTCAGATACGCAGTATTTT. This chain connects TRBV2 to TRBJ2-3; TRBD2 agrees at 8 bases. The CDR3 is 16 residues long. Trimming cost V 4 bases and J 4 bases; bases outside gene matches: 10. Germline V CDR1 and CDR2: SNHLY, FYNNEI.

V usage is TRBV20-1 and J usage is TRBJ2-1, with 7 bases aligning to TRBD1. With V trimmed by 7 bases and J by 8 bases, 5 bases remained unmatched. CDR3 length equals 11 residues. CDR1 DFQATT and CDR2 SNEGSKA come from the germline V gene (reference sequence). In nucleotides, the CDR3 is TGCAGTGTTCGACAGGGCTATGAGCAGTTCTTC. It is translated as CSVRQGYEQFF.